The rows below give T cell receptor beta chains drawn from one sample of a study of blood T cell repertoires in COVID-19. Repertoires were generated with immunoSEQ multiplex PCR, while TCRdb's copy carries only in-frame clones and drops some. This table has under 350,000 clones, around nine tenths appearing once. Sequencing was done on a sample of PBMCs or T cells enriched from blood (not recorded which). These receptors all come from a young woman who had recovered from COVID-19. Both conserved end residues are part of each CDR3. D genes are given only for firm matches. Clone size appears in some rows only: once, few, many, or a class for an expanded clone.

abundance | j_gene | d_gene | v_gene | CDR3aa | CDR3nt
NA | TRBJ2-5 | TRBD1 | TRBV4-1 | CASSQETGRQTQYF | TGCGCCAGCAGCCAAGAGACAGGGCGGCAGACCCAGTACTTC
NA | TRBJ1-5 | NA | TRBV5-1 | CASSLDGRGGNQPQHF | TGCGCCAGCAGCTTGGACGGTCGGGGTGGCAATCAGCCCCAGCATTTT
NA | TRBJ1-1 | NA | TRBV7-9 | CASSFSRGINTEAFF | TGTGCCAGCAGCTTTTCTCGGGGAATCAACACTGAAGCTTTCTTT
NA | TRBJ2-5 | TRBD1 | TRBV2 | CASSRSGTDKETQYF | TGTGCCAGCAGCCGATCCGGGACAGACAAAGAGACCCAGTACTTC
few | TRBJ1-5 | NA | TRBV6-5 | CASRLQVYSNQPQHF | TGTGCCAGCAGGCTACAGGTGTATAGCAATCAGCCCCAGCATTTT
once | TRBJ1-2 | NA | TRBV7-2 | CASSQPWAGTNYGYTF | TGTGCCAGCAGCCAACCTTGGGCAGGGACTAACTATGGCTACACCTTC
NA | TRBJ2-1 | TRBD2 | TRBV2 | CASSLTRLAGKNEQFF | TGTGCCAGCAGCTTGACCCGACTAGCGGGAAAAAATGAGCAGTTCTTC
NA | TRBJ1-5 | TRBD1 | TRBV30 | CAWSDRGANQPQHF | TGTGCCTGGAGTGACAGGGGGGCTAATCAGCCCCAGCATTTT
NA | TRBJ2-5 | TRBD1 | TRBV18 | CASSRGTGGNQETQYF | TGTGCCAGCTCACGAGGGACAGGGGGTAATCAAGAGACCCAGTACTTC
NA | TRBJ2-3 | NA | TRBV11-3 | CASSLRRDFGTDTQYF | TGTGCCAGCAGCTTACGCCGGGACTTCGGCACAGATACGCAGTATTTT
NA | TRBJ2-7 | NA | TRBV7-6 | CASSLEPQPSARGEQYF | TGTGCCAGCAGCTTGGAGCCTCAACCGAGCGCCCGCGGTGAGCAGTACTTC
NA | TRBJ2-3 | TRBD2 | TRBV9 | CASSVRSGGSGTTDTQYF | TGTGCCAGCAGCGTGAGGTCGGGGGGGAGCGGAACCACAGATACGCAGTATTTT
NA | TRBJ1-5 | NA | TRBV7-2 | CASSLIRGVQPQHF | TGTGCCAGCAGCCTAATCAGGGGCGTTCAGCCCCAGCATTTT
NA | TRBJ1-1 | NA | TRBV11-2 | CASSLAYEAFF | TGTGCCAGCAGCCTCGCCTACGAAGCTTTCTTT
NA | TRBJ2-1 | TRBD2 | TRBV24-1 | CATSRELADHEQFF | TGTGCCACCAGTCGAGAACTAGCGGACCATGAGCAGTTCTTC
NA | TRBJ2-7 | TRBD2 | TRBV30 | CAWSAFLAGGAEQYF | TGTGCCTGGAGTGCCTTCCTAGCGGGAGGCGCCGAGCAGTACTTC
NA | TRBJ1-4 | TRBD1 | TRBV18 | CASSTGTGSEKLFF | TGTGCCAGCTCAACCGGGACAGGGAGTGAAAAACTGTTTTTT
NA | TRBJ1-5 | NA | TRBV15 | CATSSRQVPSNQPQHF | TGTGCCACCAGCTCGCGACAGGTCCCTAGCAATCAGCCCCAGCATTTT
NA | TRBJ1-5 | NA | TRBV27 | CASSLFLEPQHF | TGTGCCAGCAGTCTATTCCTAGAGCCCCAGCATTTT
NA | TRBJ2-5 | NA | TRBV28 | CASRLNGETQYF | TGTGCCAGCAGACTCAACGGGGAGACCCAGTACTTC
NA | TRBJ2-7 | NA | TRBV19 | CASSIVGGTYEQYF | TGTGCCAGTAGTATAGTAGGGGGAACCTACGAGCAGTACTTC
NA | TRBJ1-5 | NA | TRBV19 | CASSIAGSNQPQHF | TGTGCCAGTAGTATCGCGGGGAGCAATCAGCCCCAGCATTTT
NA | TRBJ1-5 | NA | TRBV28 | CASSSPPYSDSNQPQHF | TGTGCCAGCAGTTCACCCCCTTACAGTGATAGCAATCAGCCCCAGCATTTT
NA | TRBJ1-6 | NA | TRBV11-3 | CASSIARGRVSPLHF | TGTGCCAGCAGCATTGCCAGGGGACGCGTTTCACCCCTCCACTTT
NA | TRBJ2-7 | NA | TRBV5-1 | CASSLGSVSSYEQYF | TGCGCCAGCAGCTTGGGTTCCGTGAGCTCCTACGAGCAGTACTTC
few | TRBJ2-7 | TRBD2 | TRBV5-4 | CASSLAPGGGEQYF | TGTGCCAGCAGCTTGGCACCGGGAGGGGGTGAGCAGTACTTC
NA | TRBJ1-1 | NA | TRBV6-2/TRBV6-3 | CASSQQGTEAFF | TGTGCCAGCAGCCAACAGGGAACTGAAGCTTTCTTT
once | TRBJ1-2 | TRBD1 | TRBV7-8 | CASSSRSDRATYGYTF | TGTGCCAGCAGCTCACGTAGCGACAGGGCCACCTATGGCTACACCTTC
NA | TRBJ2-1 | TRBD2 | TRBV4-3 | CASSQVTSGAYNEQFF | TGCGCCAGCAGCCAAGTAACTAGCGGGGCCTACAATGAGCAGTTCTTC
NA | TRBJ2-7 | TRBD2 | TRBV28 | CASSSSPGTSDSYEQYF | TGTGCCAGCAGTTCCTCGCCCGGGACTAGCGACTCCTACGAGCAGTACTTC
NA | TRBJ2-3 | TRBD2 | TRBV30 | CAWSVRLAGMVTRTDTQYF | TGTGCCTGGAGTGTACGGCTAGCGGGAATGGTGACTCGCACAGATACGCAGTATTTT
NA | TRBJ2-2 | TRBD2 | TRBV28 | CASSISSGRITGELFF | TGTGCCAGCAGTATAAGTAGCGGGAGGATCACCGGGGAGCTGTTTTTT
NA | TRBJ2-1 | NA | TRBV7-9 | CASSLEVGNPAYNEQFF | TGTGCCAGCAGCTTAGAGGTCGGGAATCCTGCCTACAATGAGCAGTTCTTC
NA | TRBJ2-1 | NA | TRBV2 | CASGPPLGGNEQFF | TGTGCCAGCGGACCCCCTCTTGGAGGGAATGAGCAGTTCTTC
NA | TRBJ2-3 | TRBD1 | TRBV2 | CASPEDRGTVGSTDTQYF | TGTGCCAGCCCTGAAGACAGGGGGACGGTGGGTAGCACAGATACGCAGTATTTT
NA | TRBJ2-5 | TRBD2 | TRBV27 | CASSLLAGNEQETQYF | TGTGCCAGCAGTTTACTAGCGGGGAACGAACAAGAGACCCAGTACTTC
NA | TRBJ1-2 | NA | TRBV6-1 | CASSDWGGVSKGYTF | TGTGCCAGCAGTGATTGGGGGGGGGTATCAAAAGGCTACACCTTC
NA | TRBJ2-7 | TRBD2 | TRBV30 | CASQFGGAYEQYF | TGTGCCTCCCAATTTGGGGGGGCCTACGAGCAGTACTTC
once | TRBJ1-1 | NA | TRBV5-6 | CASSSGAGTEAFF | TGTGCCAGCAGTTCAGGGGCAGGGACTGAAGCTTTCTTT
NA | TRBJ2-3 | TRBD2 | TRBV7-2 | CASSRLAGEATDTQYF | TGTGCCAGCAGTAGGCTAGCGGGGGAGGCCACAGATACGCAGTATTTT
once | TRBJ1-2 | NA | TRBV5-4 | CASSLVQARYGYTF | TGTGCCAGCAGCTTGGTACAGGCCCGCTATGGCTACACCTTC
NA | TRBJ1-6 | NA | TRBV4-3 | CASSQDGGGSYNSPLHF | TGCGCCAGCAGCCAAGACGGGGGGGGCTCCTATAATTCACCCCTCCACTTT
few | TRBJ1-2 | NA | TRBV7-9 | CASSLAPALPEPYGYTF | TGTGCCAGCAGCTTGGCTCCGGCCCTACCGGAGCCATATGGCTACACCTTC
NA | TRBJ2-7 | NA | TRBV7-9 | CASSLALSEQYF | TGTGCCAGCAGCTTAGCACTCTCCGAGCAGTACTTC
NA | TRBJ1-1 | NA | TRBV18 | CASSSSAGARTEAFF | TGTGCCAGCTCATCATCTGCGGGCGCAAGAACTGAAGCTTTCTTT
once | TRBJ2-4 | NA | TRBV9 | CASSPTLSDIQYF | TGTGCCAGCAGCCCGACCTTGAGCGACATTCAGTACTTC
NA | TRBJ1-5 | NA | TRBV4-1 | CASSQVFPRGVDSQPQHF | TGCGCCAGCAGCCAAGTCTTTCCCCGGGGGGTCGACAGTCAGCCCCAGCATTTT
NA | TRBJ2-1 | TRBD2 | TRBV7-2 | CASSLVRLAGGDEQFF | TGTGCCAGCAGCTTAGTCCGACTAGCGGGAGGGGATGAGCAGTTCTTC
once | TRBJ1-4 | TRBD1 | TRBV9 | CASSVEGATNEKLFF | TGTGCCAGCAGCGTGGAGGGGGCGACTAATGAAAAACTGTTTTTT
once | TRBJ1-2 | NA | TRBV6-5 | CASRFYVPGSYGYTF | TGTGCCAGCAGATTTTACGTGCCAGGGTCATATGGCTACACCTTC